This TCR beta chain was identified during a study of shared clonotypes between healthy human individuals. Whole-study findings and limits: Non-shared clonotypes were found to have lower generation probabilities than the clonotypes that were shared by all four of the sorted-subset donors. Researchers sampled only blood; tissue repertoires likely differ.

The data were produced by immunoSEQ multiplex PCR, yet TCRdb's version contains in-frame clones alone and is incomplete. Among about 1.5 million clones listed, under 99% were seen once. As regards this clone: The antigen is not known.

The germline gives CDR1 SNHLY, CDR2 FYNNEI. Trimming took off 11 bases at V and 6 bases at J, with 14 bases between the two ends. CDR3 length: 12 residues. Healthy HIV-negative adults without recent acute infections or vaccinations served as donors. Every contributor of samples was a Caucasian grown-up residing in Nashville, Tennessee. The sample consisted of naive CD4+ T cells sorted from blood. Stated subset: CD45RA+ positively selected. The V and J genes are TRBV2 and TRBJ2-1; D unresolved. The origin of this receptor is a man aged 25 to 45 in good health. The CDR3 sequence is CAVEEAINEQFF. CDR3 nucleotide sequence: TGTGCCGTCGAAGAAGCGATCAATGAGCAGTTCTTC. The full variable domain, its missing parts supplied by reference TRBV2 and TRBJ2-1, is EPEVTQTPSHQVTQMGQEVILRCVPISNHLYFYWYRQILGQKVEFLVSFYNNEISEKSEIFDDQFSVERPDGSNFTLKIRSTKLEDSAMYFCAVEEAINEQFFGPGTRLTVL.